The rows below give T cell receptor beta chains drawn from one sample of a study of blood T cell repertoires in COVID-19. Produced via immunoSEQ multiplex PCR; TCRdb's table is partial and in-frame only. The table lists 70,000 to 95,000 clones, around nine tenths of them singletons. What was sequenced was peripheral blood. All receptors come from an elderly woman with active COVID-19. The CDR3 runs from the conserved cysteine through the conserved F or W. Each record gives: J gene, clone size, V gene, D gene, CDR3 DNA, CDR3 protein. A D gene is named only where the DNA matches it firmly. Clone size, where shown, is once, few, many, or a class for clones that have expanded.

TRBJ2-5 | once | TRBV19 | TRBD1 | TGTGCCAGTAGCTTTCAGGGGGCCCGGGAGACCCAGTACTTC | CASSFQGARETQYF
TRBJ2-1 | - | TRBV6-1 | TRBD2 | TGTGCCAGCAGTGCTTCACTAGCGGGAGTGAGGGGCACTGAGCAGTTCTTC | CASSASLAGVRGTEQFF
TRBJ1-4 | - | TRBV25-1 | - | TGTGCCAGCAGTGAGCCCACGGGAGGTGAAAAACTGTTTTTT | CASSEPTGGEKLFF
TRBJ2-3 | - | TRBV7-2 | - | TGTGCCAGCAGCTCCAGTTCCGTTGCAGATACGCAGTATTTT | CASSSSSVADTQYF
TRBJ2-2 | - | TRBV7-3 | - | TGTGCCAGCAGCTTAATCGGGGGTCGCACCGGGGAGCTGTTTTTT | CASSLIGGRTGELFF
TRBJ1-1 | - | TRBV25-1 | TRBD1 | TGTGCCAGCAGCAGGGGGGTCAGGGACACTGAAGCTTTCTTT | CASSRGVRDTEAFF
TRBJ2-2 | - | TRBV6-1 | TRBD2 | TGTGCCAGCAGTGAAGCCTTTAGCGGGAGGGCGAGGGAGCTGTTTTTT | CASSEAFSGRARELFF
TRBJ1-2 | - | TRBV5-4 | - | TGTGCCAGCAGCTTGAACGCACGAAACTATAGAGGCTACACCTTC | CASSLNARNYRGYTF
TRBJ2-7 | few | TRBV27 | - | TGTGCCAGCAGTAGACTAGTATTACGGCGGGAGCAGTACTTC | CASSRLVLRREQYF
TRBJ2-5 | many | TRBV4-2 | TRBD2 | TGTGCCAGCAGCCAAGGCCACTTCGTTGTGTTAGCGGGTAGTGGGGAGACCCAGTACTTC | CASSQGHFVVLAGSGETQYF
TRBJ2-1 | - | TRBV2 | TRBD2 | TGTGCCGGAGGAGCGGGAATAATGTCCAATGAGCAGTTCTTC | CAGGAGIMSNEQFF
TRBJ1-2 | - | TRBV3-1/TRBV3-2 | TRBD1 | TGTGCCAGCAGCCTCCGGACAGGACAGGATGGCTACACCTTC | CASSLRTGQDGYTF
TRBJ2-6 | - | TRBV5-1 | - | TGCGCCAGCAGCTTGTCGGGGGCCAACGTCCTGACTTTC | CASSLSGANVLTF
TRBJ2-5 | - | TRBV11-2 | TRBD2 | TGTGCCAGCAGCCGGGTCATCACTAGCGGCCAAGAGACCCAGTACTTC | CASSRVITSGQETQYF
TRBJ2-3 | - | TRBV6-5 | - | TGTGCCAGCGGGGAGGGGGGTAGCCGCACAGATACGCAGTATTTT | CASGEGGSRTDTQYF
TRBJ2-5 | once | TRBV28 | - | TGTGCCAGCAGAGTCCTCATCCCCCGGACGCAGGGAGAGACCCAGTACTTC | CASRVLIPRTQGETQYF
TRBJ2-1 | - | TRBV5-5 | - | TGTGCCAGCAGCGCCAGGGACTACAATGAGCAGTTCTTC | CASSARDYNEQFF
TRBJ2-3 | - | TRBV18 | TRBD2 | TGTGCCAGCTCGCCACTCTCTAGCGGACTCACAGATACGCAGTATTTT | CASSPLSSGLTDTQYF
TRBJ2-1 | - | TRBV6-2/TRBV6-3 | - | TGTGCCAGCAACCCGAACGTAGCCGATGAGCAGTTCTTC | CASNPNVADEQFF
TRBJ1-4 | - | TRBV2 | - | TGTGCCAGCAGTAATTTCGCGACAGGTTTGAATGAAAAACTGTTTTTT | CASSNFATGLNEKLFF
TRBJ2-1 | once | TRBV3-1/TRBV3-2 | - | TGTGCCAGCAGCCAAGCACGGGCGGGTGAGCAGTTCTTC | CASSQARAGEQFF
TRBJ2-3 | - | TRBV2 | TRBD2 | TGTGCCAGCACGGGGGGGCACACAGATACGCAGTATTTT | CASTGGHTDTQYF
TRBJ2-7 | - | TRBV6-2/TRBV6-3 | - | TGTGCCAGCAGTTACGGACTCCGGGAGCAGTACTTC | CASSYGLREQYF
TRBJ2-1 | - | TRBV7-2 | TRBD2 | TGTGCCAGCAGCTTAGTAGCGGCTAGCGGGGAGAGGGGTGAGCAGTTCTTC | CASSLVAASGERGEQFF
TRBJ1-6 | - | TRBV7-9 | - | TGTGCCAGCAGCCCACCAGGGGATTCCCTCCACTTT | CASSPPGDSLHF
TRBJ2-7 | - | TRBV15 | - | TGTGCCACCAGCACCCTTTACGGGGGTAGCCGCTACGAGCAGTACTTC | CATSTLYGGSRYEQYF
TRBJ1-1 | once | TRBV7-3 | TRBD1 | TGTGCCAGCAGCCCCCCAGGGACAGCGAACACTGAAGCTTTCTTT | CASSPPGTANTEAFF
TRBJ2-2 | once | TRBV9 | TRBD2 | TGTGCCAGCAGTCAAGCGGGAACGAACACCGGGGAGCTGTTTTTT | CASSQAGTNTGELFF
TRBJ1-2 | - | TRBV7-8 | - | TGTGCCAGCAGCTTCGCACAGGGTTTGCATGGCTACACCTTC | CASSFAQGLHGYTF
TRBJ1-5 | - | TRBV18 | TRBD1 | TGTGCCAGCTCACTAGCCGGGACAGGGAGCAATCAGCCCCAGCATTTT | CASSLAGTGSNQPQHF
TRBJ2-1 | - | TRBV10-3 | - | TGTGCCGTAAAAGCGGCCCTGAGCTACAATGAGCAGTTCTTC | CAVKAALSYNEQFF